Below are 13 T cell receptor beta chains sequenced from a single sample in a study of blood T cell repertoires in COVID-19. Method: immunoSEQ multiplex PCR; TCRdb's copy keeps in-frame clones and lacks some. Here the sample spans some 500,000 clones, approximately 90% being singletons. Sequencing was carried out using PBMCs or T cells enriched from blood (not recorded which). The receptor set was obtained from a middle-aged woman who had recovered from COVID-19.

The CDR3 is CASPGDRGRCNQPQHF. The CDR3 DNA follows: TGTGCCTCCCCCGGGGACAGGGGGAGATGCAATCAGCCCCAGCATTTT. The rearrangement uses TRBV19 and TRBJ1-5, with TRBD1 matching 11 bases. Germline V gene sequence: CDR1 LNHDA, CDR2 SQIVND (reference sequence). The CDR3 contains 16 residues. Trimming at V came to 11 bases and at J to 2 bases, leaving 11 bases not matched to a gene.

J is TRBJ1-1 and V is TRBV7-9; D is ambiguous. The V gene's germline CDR1 is SEHNR and CDR2 FQNEAQ (reference sequence). This CDR3 has 15 amino acids. V was shortened by 0 bases and J by 1 base, with 9 bases between the two germline ends. The CDR3 is CASSLAATPNTEAFF. CDR3 sequence (DNA): TGTGCCAGCAGCTTAGCAGCAACTCCGAACACTGAAGCTTTCTTT.

The chain couples TRBV19 to TRBJ2-7, with 14 bases fitting TRBD2. Per the germline V gene, CDR1 is LNHDA and CDR2 is SQIVND (reference sequence). The CDR3 consists of 16 residues. The V gene end was trimmed by 5 bases and the J gene end by 9 bases; junction bases not matched to a gene: 12. The CDR3 nucleotides read TGTGCCAGTAGTTCAAGGCCGGGACTAGCGGGAGCGGTGCAGTACTTC. Translated, it gives CASSSRPGLAGAVQYF.

This clone was observed a single time. The rearrangement joins TRBV7-8 to TRBJ1-3; D unclear. This CDR3 comprises 14 residues. V lost 4 bases and J 3 bases, leaving 10 bases between the germline ends. Germline V gene sequence: CDR1 SGHVS, CDR2 FQNEAQ. This chain's CDR3 is CASSSRVFGNTIYF. Written as DNA, the CDR3 is TGTGCCAGCAGCTCCCGAGTCTTTGGAAACACCATATATTTT. The whole variable domain, filled in from reference TRBV7-8 and TRBJ1-3, reads GAGVSQSPRYKVAKRGQDVALRCDPISGHVSLFWYQQALGQGPEFLTYFQNEAQLDKSGLPSDRFFAERPEGSVSTLKIQRTQQEDSAVYLCASSSRVFGNTIYFGEGSWLTVV.

J is TRBJ1-2 and V is TRBV9, with D perhaps matching TRBD1 (6 bases). Germline V lookup: CDR1 SGDLS, CDR2 YYNGEE. Trimming pared 0 bases from V and 7 bases from J, leaving 16 bases between. The CDR3 is 15 amino acids. CDR3 bases: TGTGCCAGCAGCGTAGGGGGGCAGGCGGCCGTTGGCTACACCTTC. Its protein product is CASSVGGQAAVGYTF.

V is TRBV24-1 and J is TRBJ2-2; TRBD1 aligns across 10 bases. Germline CDR1 and CDR2: KGHDR and SFDVKD. V shed 3 bases, J shed 4 bases, and the junction held 4 bases outside the gene matches. The CDR3 extends over 16 amino acids. The CDR3 DNA is TGTGCCACCAGTGATCTGGACAGGGGGGCCACCGGGGAGCTGTTTTTT. It is translated as CATSDLDRGATGELFF.

The rearrangement links TRBV19 to TRBJ2-3, with 7 positions matching TRBD2. CDR1 is LNHDA and CDR2 is SQIVND in the germline V gene (reference sequence). The CDR3 runs 16 residues. The ends lost 6 bases at V and 3 bases at J; junction bases unmatched: 12. In DNA form, the CDR3 reads TGTGCCAGTAGGGACCCGGGACGGCGGGGGACAGATACGCAGTATTTT. Translated: CASRDPGRRGTDTQYF. The full variable domain, its missing parts supplied by reference TRBV19 and TRBJ2-3, is DGGITQSPKYLFRKEGQNVTLSCEQNLNHDAMYWYRQDPGQGLRLIYYSQIVNDFQKGDIAEGYSVSREKKESFPLTVTSAQKNPTAFYLCASRDPGRRGTDTQYFGPGTRLTVL.

This sequence joins TRBV24-1 and TRBJ2-2, with 12 bases matching TRBD2. CDR3 length equals 19 residues. Germline-derived CDR1 and CDR2 are KGHDR and SFDVKD. V was pared by 6 bases and J by 6 bases, with 16 bases of the junction left unmatched. CDR3 protein: CATSSPLTSGSQSAGELFF. In nucleotides, the CDR3 is TGTGCCACCAGTTCCCCCCTGACTAGCGGGAGCCAGAGTGCCGGGGAGCTGTTTTTT.

In its sample, this clone was seen once. The chain employs TRBV7-9 and TRBJ2-1, with D perhaps matching TRBD2 (7 bases). Trimming took 4 bases from V and 8 from J, leaving 21 bases between them. The CDR3 loop spans 16 amino acids. Per germline, CDR1 SEHNR and CDR2 FQNEAQ (reference sequence). This CDR3 is CASSSEGDYLKDEQFF. The CDR3 nucleotides read TGTGCCAGCAGCTCAGAGGGGGACTATTTAAAGGATGAGCAGTTCTTC.

The chain recombines TRBV12-3 or TRBV12-4 with TRBJ1-2; tentative D call: TRBD1 (6 bases). Trimming cost V 10 bases and J 2 bases, with 11 bases left between them. The CDR3 contains 12 residues. This chain's CDR3 is CANTDRNYGYTF. CDR3 nucleotide sequence: TGTGCCAACACGGACAGAAACTATGGCTACACCTTC.

The chain links TRBV30 to TRBJ1-2, with D uncertain. Between the trimmed V and J ends, which lost 3 bases and 4 bases, there was a span of 15 bases. There are 14 residues in the CDR3. The germline V gene encodes CDR1 GTSNPN and CDR2 SVGIG (reference sequence). The CDR3 DNA is TGTGCCTGGAGAATTTCGCCGGTTAGCTATGGCTACACCTTC. This encodes CAWRISPVSYGYTF.

The rearrangement links TRBV9 to TRBJ2-3; tentative D call: TRBD1 (6 bases). CDR1 is SGDLS and CDR2 is YYNGEE in the germline V gene. The CDR3 runs 14 residues. With 4 bases removed from V and 7 bases from J, the gap between germline ends came to 16 bases. The CDR3 DNA follows: TGTGCCAGCAGCATCGCGACAGGCCCCTATACGCAGTATTTT. Translating it yields CASSIATGPYTQYF.

V and J are TRBV5-8 and TRBJ1-1, with D possibly TRBD1 on 6 matching bases. V was cut by 4 bases and J by 5 bases, with 21 bases left in between. Per germline, CDR1 SGHTS and CDR2 YDEGEE. The CDR3 runs 16 residues. CDR3 residues: CASSPRQVVVVTEAFF. DNA of the CDR3: TGTGCCAGCAGCCCGAGACAGGTAGTAGTCGTAACTGAAGCTTTCTTT.